One sample yielded the 25 T cell receptor beta chains listed below, sequenced in a study of tumor T cells in aggressive B-cell lymphoma (dated by TCRdb to 2016 to 2017). The library relied on the immunoSEQ multiplex PCR assay. TCRdb limited this immuneACCESS table to in-frame rearrangements with V and J called. A share of clones is missing; checked studies link under half to unresolved V genes, and the rest is unexplained. A total of under 2,000 clones appear in this sample, about 80% of them only once. The top ten clones comprise around 9.6% of the sample. Source material: tumor tissue. These receptors all come from an adult with diffuse large B cell lymphoma.

The rearrangement joins TRBV5-6 to TRBJ1-3; D gene unclear. Germline V gene lookup returns CDR1 SGHDT and CDR2 YYEEEE. Trimming cost V 1 base and J 4 bases, with 18 bases left between them. The CDR3 length is 17 residues. CDR3 nucleotides: TGTGCCAGCAGCTTGAGAAGGAGCGGGTTTTTCGGAAACACCATATATTTT. As protein: CASSLRRSGFFGNTIYF.

The chain has TRBV29-1 and TRBJ1-2; 8 positions agree with TRBD1. Germline V lookup: CDR1 SQVTM, CDR2 ANQGSEA. This CDR3 region has 11 residues. V dropped 4 bases and J dropped 11; count of bases not matched to a gene: 6. The CDR3 region is CSVGQGARYTF. The DNA of the CDR3 is TGCAGCGTTGGGCAGGGGGCGAGATACACCTTC.

The chain links TRBV27 to TRBJ2-1; 9 bases are shared with TRBD2. The J segment lost 3 bases and the V segment lost 6 bases, leaving 6 bases of the junction unmatched. Germline-derived CDR1 and CDR2 are MNHEY and SMNVEV (reference sequence). The CDR3 contains 15 residues. In nucleotides, the CDR3 is TGTGCCAGCAGCCGACTAGCGGAGGGCTACAATGAGCAGTTCTTC. It encodes CASSRLAEGYNEQFF.

V usage is TRBV20-1 and J usage is TRBJ2-7; D ambiguous. The CDR3 is made up of 11 amino acids. Trimming stripped 2 bases from V and 6 bases from J, with 8 bases between. Germline CDR1 DFQATT, CDR2 SNEGSKA (reference sequence). The CDR3: CSARLVFEQYF. In nucleotides, the CDR3 is TGCAGTGCTAGACTAGTTTTCGAGCAGTACTTC.

The genes are TRBV4-2 and TRBJ2-5; TRBD2 is a possible D gene (5 bases). Trimming stripped 2 bases from V and 5 bases from J, with 9 bases between. This CDR3 has 13 amino acids. CDR1 LGHNA and CDR2 YNFKEQ come from the germline V gene. Here the CDR3 DNA reads TGTGCCAGCAGCCAACAACTAGGGGAGACCCAGTACTTC. Translation gives CASSQQLGETQYF.

This clone has a handful of counts. J is TRBJ2-7 and V is TRBV11-2, with D possibly matching TRBD2 (6 bases). Germline lookup yields CDR1 SGHAT and CDR2 FQNNGV. CDR3 length: 13 residues. V was trimmed by 6 bases and J by 7 bases, leaving 16 bases between them. CDR3 loop: CASSQTGAGEQYV. CDR3 coding DNA: TGTGCCAGCAGTCAGACTGGTGCGGGGGAGCAGTACGTC.

This clone was recorded once. In nucleotides, the CDR3 is TGTGCCAGCAGTCCCGACTTCTACGAGCAGTACTTC. Its protein product is CASSPDFYEQYF. The chain joins TRBV27 to TRBJ2-7; D uncertain. This CDR3 spans 12 amino acids. Germline CDR1 and CDR2: MNHEY and SMNVEV (reference sequence). V was shortened by 5 bases and J by 3 bases, with 8 bases between the two germline ends.

The rearrangement joins TRBV5-1 to TRBJ1-2, with TRBD1 matching 7 bases. J was trimmed by 4 bases and V by 3 bases; bases with no gene match: 12. CDR3 length: 16 residues. Per the germline V gene, CDR1 is SGHRS and CDR2 is YFSETQ. The CDR3 is CASSSTGPQGSYGYTF. CDR3 in DNA: TGCGCCAGCAGCTCGACAGGGCCCCAAGGATCCTATGGCTACACCTTC.

The chain couples TRBV4-3 to TRBJ1-1, with D uncertain. The V end was cut by 0 bases, the J end by 8 bases, with 10 bases between. The germline V gene encodes CDR1 LGHNA and CDR2 YSLEER. CDR3 length: 13 residues. The CDR3 coding sequence is TGCGCCAGCAGCCAAGAGAGGAAAACAGAAGCTTTCTTT. This encodes CASSQERKTEAFF.

The genes are TRBV29-1 and TRBJ2-4; 10 bases agree with TRBD2. Germline loops: CDR1 SQVTM, CDR2 ANQGSEA. J gave up 7 bases and V 0 bases, and 3 bases lay outside the gene matches. CDR3 size: 14 residues. The CDR3 nucleotides read TGCAGCGTTGAAGATTCACTAGCGGGGAACATTCAGTACTTC. It encodes CSVEDSLAGNIQYF.

The chain employs TRBV4-1 and TRBJ2-3, with 12 bases identical to TRBD2. V trimming: 4 bases; J trimming: 3 bases; junction bases outside the gene matches: 14. From germline, CDR1 is MGHRA and CDR2 YSYEKL. This CDR3 is built from 19 residues. The CDR3 DNA follows: TGCGCCAGCAGCCCCTTTGAGAAGACTAGCGGGAGTTATACAGATACGCAGTATTTT. It codes for CASSPFEKTSGSYTDTQYF.

The chain uses TRBV4-3 and TRBJ1-2, with 10 bases fitting TRBD1. V dropped 4 bases and J dropped 3; count of bases not matched to a gene: 14. This CDR3 spans 18 amino acids. Germline V CDR1 and CDR2: LGHNA, YSLEER. The DNA of the CDR3 is TGCGCCAGCAGCCCCGTTTACCGGGACAGGGGTTCGGACTATGGCTACACCTTC. It is translated as CASSPVYRDRGSDYGYTF.

The rearrangement uses TRBV7-2 and TRBJ2-7; TRBD2 agrees at 14 bases. There are 15 residues in the CDR3. CDR1 and CDR2 from the germline V gene are SGHTA and FQGNSA. V lost 5 bases and J lost 4; bases outside the gene matches: 4. The CDR3 region is CASSPGTSGSYEQYF. Here the CDR3 DNA reads TGTGCCAGCAGCCCCGGGACTAGCGGGAGTTACGAGCAGTACTTC.

The chain is built from TRBV4-2 and TRBJ1-2; 7 nucleotides agree with TRBD1. Germline-derived CDR1 and CDR2 are LGHNA and YNFKEQ. The CDR3 runs 15 residues. V lost 0 bases and J lost 4; bases outside the gene matches: 5. CDR3 coding DNA: TGTGCCAGCAGCCAAGATGACAGGGTTAGCTATGGCTACACCTTC. Translation gives CASSQDDRVSYGYTF.

The chain is built from TRBV11-2 and TRBJ2-1, with 8 bases aligning to TRBD2. This CDR3 comprises 13 residues. V was clipped by 3 bases and J by 7 bases; unmatched bases: 2. Germline V gene data show CDR1 as SGHAT and CDR2 as FQNNGV. In DNA form, the CDR3 reads TGTGCCAGCAGCTTCAGCGGGAGTAATGAGCAGTTCTTC. Translating gives CASSFSGSNEQFF.

The chain links TRBV19 to TRBJ2-1; 7 bases are shared with TRBD2. CDR1 LNHDA and CDR2 SQIVND come from the germline V gene (reference sequence). J lost 2 bases, V lost 5 bases, and 6 bases had no gene match. This CDR3 contains 15 residues. The CDR3 sequence: CASSPSGGPYNEQFF. CDR3 coding DNA: TGTGCCAGTAGTCCCTCGGGGGGACCCTACAATGAGCAGTTCTTC.

The chain employs TRBV2 and TRBJ1-5, with D hard to call. The CDR3 sequence is 13 residues long. Germline assignment: CDR1 SNHLY and CDR2 FYNNEI. V was trimmed by 6 bases and J by 6 bases, leaving 12 bases between them. The CDR3 DNA reads as TGTGCCAGCAGAGCACGGGTAGGTCAGCCCCAGCATTTT. Protein: CASRARVGQPQHF.

The chain employs TRBV4-1 and TRBJ2-1; D may be TRBD2 (6 bases). V gave up 4 bases and J gave up 4 bases, with 17 bases separating them. The V gene's germline CDR1 is MGHRA and CDR2 YSYEKL. The CDR3 runs 16 residues. CDR3: CASSLEETRKYNEQFF. The CDR3 nucleotides read TGCGCCAGCAGCCTAGAGGAGACTAGGAAATACAATGAGCAGTTCTTC.

This rearrangement joins TRBV19 to TRBJ1-3, with D perhaps TRBD1 (5 bases). V shed 5 bases and J shed 0 bases, with 11 bases lying between them. The CDR3 is made up of 15 amino acids. Germline CDR1 LNHDA, CDR2 SQIVND (reference sequence). This chain's CDR3 is CASSSTGYSGNTIYF. For the CDR3, the DNA is TGTGCCAGTAGTTCAACAGGTTACTCTGGAAACACCATATATTTT.

V is TRBV5-5 and J is TRBJ2-7; perhaps TRBD1 as D (5 bases). Germline CDR1 SGHKS, CDR2 YYEKEE (reference sequence). V was clipped by 4 bases and J by 0 bases, with 17 bases between them. The CDR3 has 16 amino acids. The CDR3 reads CASSTDPTGSSYEQYF. The DNA for the CDR3 is TGTGCCAGCAGCACTGATCCAACAGGAAGCTCCTACGAGCAGTACTTC.

The chain carries TRBV5-1 and TRBJ1-5, with D perhaps matching TRBD1 (5 bases). The CDR3 consists of 14 residues. The germline V gene encodes CDR1 SGHRS and CDR2 YFSETQ. Trimming shortened V by 4 bases and J by 3 bases, and 11 bases separated the two germline ends. CDR3 sequence (DNA): TGCGCCAGCAGCCCAACAGGTTACAATCAGCCCCAGCATTTT. Its protein product is CASSPTGYNQPQHF.

This clone was observed a few times. The J gene is TRBJ2-1, the V gene TRBV7-9; no clear D. This CDR3 is built from 14 residues. The V and J ends lost 4 bases and 2 bases respectively, with 9 bases between them. Per germline, CDR1 SEHNR and CDR2 FQNEAQ (reference sequence). Written as DNA, the CDR3 is TGTGCCAGCAGCTCCCCCGGTCCCTACAATGAGCAGTTCTTC. This translates into CASSSPGPYNEQFF.

The genes are TRBV4-1 and TRBJ1-6; a weak D match, TRBD1 (5 bases). V was cut by 8 bases and J by 9 bases, with 11 bases left in between. The germline V gene encodes CDR1 MGHRA and CDR2 YSYEKL. The CDR3 extends over 12 amino acids. Here the CDR3 reads CASSAGSSPLHF. CDR3 nucleotide sequence: TGCGCCAGCTCCGCAGGGTCTTCACCCCTCCACTTT.

The chain recombines TRBV18 with TRBJ1-2; D might be TRBD1 (6 bases). V was cut by 1 base and J by 8 bases, with 8 bases left in between. There are 12 residues in the CDR3. Per the germline V gene, CDR1 is KGHSH and CDR2 is LQKENI. Here the CDR3 DNA reads TGTGCCAGCTCACCACGCAGGGGCGGCTACACCTTC. Encoded protein: CASSPRRGGYTF. The whole variable domain, filled in from reference TRBV18 and TRBJ1-2, reads NAGVMQNPRHLVRRRGQEARLRCSPMKGHSHVYWYRQLPEEGLKFMVYLQKENIIDESGMPKERFSAEFPKEGPSILRIQQVVRGDSAAYFCASSPRRGGYTFGSGTRLTVV.

This chain connects TRBV29-1 to TRBJ1-1; possibly TRBD1 for D (5 bases). This CDR3 spans 11 amino acids. The ends were cut back, 6 bases at V and 1 base at J, with 6 bases in the middle. Germline values: CDR1 SQVTM, CDR2 ANQGSEA. Here the CDR3 DNA reads TGCAGCGTCAGGGAGAACACTGAAGCTTTCTTT. It specifies CSVRENTEAFF.